This TCR beta chain is from a study of breast tumors, draining lymph nodes, adjacent tissues. This clonotype came up many times. The CDR3 sequence is 14 residues long. J gave up 5 bases and V 2 bases, and 5 bases lay outside the gene matches. Looked up from germline, CDR1 is MNHEY and CDR2 is SVGAGI. Breast cancer patients provided tissue from their axillary draining lymph nodes. TCRdb called the multiplex PCR reads again in MiXCR, with one record for every CDR3 protein. Among tens of thousands of distinct CDR3 sequences listed, around 30% were seen once. This rearrangement joins TRBV6-5 to TRBJ2-5; 7 positions match TRBD2. Sequencing was performed on axillary lymph node tissue. This receptor was identified in a female donor with breast cancer. Some clones in this sample may be carry-over from other donors' samples. CDR3 DNA sequence: TGTGCCAGCAGTTACCTGGGGGGGAAGGAGACCCAGTACTTC. This translates into CASSYLGGKETQYF.